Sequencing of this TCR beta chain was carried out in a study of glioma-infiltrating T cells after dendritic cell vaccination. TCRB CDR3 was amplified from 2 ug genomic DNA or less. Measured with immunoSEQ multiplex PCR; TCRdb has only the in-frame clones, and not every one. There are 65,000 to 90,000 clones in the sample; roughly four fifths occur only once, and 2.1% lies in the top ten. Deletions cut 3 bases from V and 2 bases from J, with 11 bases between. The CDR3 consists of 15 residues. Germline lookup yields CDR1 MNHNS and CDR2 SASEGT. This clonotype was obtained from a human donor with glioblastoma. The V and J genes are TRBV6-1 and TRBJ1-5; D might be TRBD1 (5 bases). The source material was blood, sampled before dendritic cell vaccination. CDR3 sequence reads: CASSDTGYGNQPQHF. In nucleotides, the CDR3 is TGTGCCAGCAGTGATACAGGTTACGGCAATCAGCCCCAGCATTTT.